These 25 T cell receptor beta chains came from one sample sequenced in a study of blood T cell repertoires in COVID-19. Clones were sequenced by immunoSEQ multiplex PCR, and TCRdb holds only the in-frame ones, with some missing. The sample gives about 280,000 clones, about 83% of which show up once; roughly 10% is in the top ten. Material for sequencing was peripheral blood. Receptors were obtained from a woman between 45 and 60 years old who had recovered from COVID-19.

This clone was counted between two and nine times. V is TRBV5-6 and J is TRBJ1-2; 9 bases agree with TRBD1. The CDR3 consists of 15 residues. Trimming cost V 0 bases and J 6 bases; bases outside gene matches: 6. Germline V CDR1 and CDR2: SGHDT, YYEEEE. The CDR3 DNA sequence: TGTGCCAGCAGCTTGGGGCTTACAGGGGGCGATGGCTACACCTTC. It encodes CASSLGLTGGDGYTF.

The count of this clone is one. This chain connects TRBV7-8 to TRBJ1-1; D perhaps matches TRBD1 (6 bases). This CDR3 contains 17 residues. Germline CDR1 is SGHVS and CDR2 is FQNEAQ. V was cut by 1 base and J by 0 bases, with 15 bases left in between. CDR3 loop: CASSLVIRGTMNTEAFF. CDR3 in DNA: TGTGCCAGCAGCTTAGTTATTAGGGGGACCATGAACACTGAAGCTTTCTTT.

In its sample, this clone was seen once. The chain links TRBV5-1 to TRBJ2-5, with TRBD2 matching over 7 bases. Losses at the gene ends were 1 base for V and 5 bases for J; bases not matched to a gene: 8. The V gene's germline CDR1 is SGHRS and CDR2 YFSETQ. This CDR3 spans 15 amino acids. Written as DNA, the CDR3 is TGCGCCAGCAGCTTGCCAGACTCCGGGAGGGAGACCCAGTACTTC. Translating it yields CASSLPDSGRETQYF.

The chain has TRBV18 and TRBJ1-2; D may be TRBD1 (6 bases). Germline V CDR1 and CDR2: KGHSH, LQKENI. CDR3 length: 14 amino acids. The V end lost 6 bases, the J end lost 5 bases, and 16 bases lay between the germline ends. DNA of the CDR3: TGTGCCAGCTCTCCAGACAGGTCCCCATATGGCTACACCTTC. This translates into CASSPDRSPYGYTF.

This CDR3 reads CASSLQETQYF. As DNA, the CDR3 is TGTGCCAGCAGCTTACAAGAGACCCAGTACTTC. The chain carries TRBV3-1 (or the pseudogene TRBV3-2) and TRBJ2-5, with D uncertain. This CDR3 comprises 11 residues. V lost 5 bases and J 2 bases, leaving 3 bases between the germline ends. Germline values: CDR1 LGHDT, CDR2 YNNKEL (reference sequence).

The chain combines TRBV15 with TRBJ2-5; 10 nucleotides agree with TRBD1. This CDR3 has 16 amino acids. The V gene end was trimmed by 4 bases and the J gene end by 5 bases; junction bases not matched to a gene: 10. Germline assignment: CDR1 LNHNV and CDR2 YYDKDF (reference sequence). Here the CDR3 reads CATSMRTGGRVETQYF. The CDR3 DNA reads TGTGCCACCAGCATGCGGACAGGGGGGAGAGTGGAGACCCAGTACTTC. Looking up the rest from reference TRBV15 and TRBJ2-5 gives the full variable domain: DAMVIQNPRYQVTQFGKPVTLSCSQTLNHNVMYWYQQKSSQAPKLLFHYYDKDFNNEADTPDNFQSRRPNTSFCFLDIRSPGLGDTAMYLCATSMRTGGRVETQYFGPGTRLLVL.

For this clone: This may come from a read error, since a much larger clone is one base off. This chain uses TRBV7-6 with TRBJ1-2; 8 bases align to TRBD1. Looked up from germline, CDR1 is SGHVS and CDR2 is FNYEAQ. J was trimmed by 4 bases and V by 5 bases; bases with no gene match: 3. CDR3 length: 13 residues. CDR3 sequence (DNA): TGTGCCAGCAGCGCGGGACAGGCCTATGGCTACACCTTC. As protein: CASSAGQAYGYTF.

This clone was seen just once. CDR3 sequence (DNA): TGCGCCAGCAGCGGAGGACAGGCCGGCTACGAGCAGTACTTC. This codes for CASSGGQAGYEQYF. The chain links TRBV5-1 to TRBJ2-7; 7 bases line up with TRBD1. The V gene end was trimmed by 4 bases and the J gene end by 3 bases; junction bases not matched to a gene: 7. Germline V gene data show CDR1 as SGHRS and CDR2 as YFSETQ. CDR3 length equals 14 residues. The entire variable domain, with the rest obtained from reference TRBV5-1 and TRBJ2-7, is as follows: KAGVTQTPRYLIKTRGQQVTLSCSPISGHRSVSWYQQTPGQGLQFLFEYFSETQRNKGNFPGRFSGRQFSNSRSEMNVSTLELGDSALYLCASSGGQAGYEQYFGPGTRLTVT.

This rearrangement joins TRBV5-1 to TRBJ2-3; maybe TRBD2 (5 bases). V was trimmed by 5 bases and J by 6 bases, leaving 19 bases between them. The length of the CDR3 is 15 residues. Per the germline V gene, CDR1 is SGHRS and CDR2 is YFSETQ. CDR3 loop: CASRTELAVVDTQYF. CDR3 in DNA: TGCGCCAGCAGGACGGAGCTAGCAGTGGTGGATACGCAGTATTTT.

This chain joins TRBV15 and TRBJ2-7; D is undetermined. Looked up from germline, CDR1 is LNHNV and CDR2 is YYDKDF (reference sequence). The CDR3 loop spans 12 amino acids. Trimming shortened V by 0 bases and J by 3 bases, and 3 bases separated the two germline ends. The CDR3 nucleotides are TGTGCCACCAGCAGAGATTACTACGAGCAGTACTTC. Its protein is CATSRDYYEQYF.

CDR3: CASSTPPLRDTGELFF. CDR3 nucleotides: TGTGCCAGCAGCACCCCACCCCTTAGAGACACCGGGGAGCTGTTTTTT. This chain joins TRBV7-2 and TRBJ2-2; no definite D call. Germline V lookup: CDR1 SGHTA, CDR2 FQGNSA. V gave up 5 bases and J gave up 3 bases, with 16 bases separating them. The CDR3 has 16 residues.

This chain joins TRBV6-6 and TRBJ2-7; D may be TRBD2 (5 bases). The CDR3 loop spans 14 amino acids. V lost 6 bases, J lost 3 bases, and 15 bases lay in between. Germline assignment: CDR1 MNHNY and CDR2 SVGAGI (reference sequence). This CDR3 reads CASRQEGTNYEQYF. The DNA of the CDR3 is TGTGCCAGCAGACAAGAGGGCACAAACTACGAGCAGTACTTC.

J is TRBJ2-2 and V is TRBV19, with 8 bases lining up with TRBD1. This CDR3 is built from 15 residues. The germline V gene has CDR1 LNHDA and CDR2 SQIVND (reference sequence). Trimming at V came to 6 bases and at J to 5 bases, leaving 8 bases not matched to a gene. Here the CDR3 reads CASRGRDRRTGELFF. CDR3 bases: TGTGCCAGTAGGGGACGGGACAGGAGGACCGGGGAGCTGTTTTTT.

The chain employs TRBV6-5 and TRBJ2-3, with a possible D match to TRBD1 (5 bases). CDR1 and CDR2 (germline): MNHEY, SVGAGI. This CDR3 has 16 amino acids. Trimming removed 0 bases from V and 1 base from J, with 11 bases in between. The CDR3 coding sequence is TGTGCCAGCAGTTACTCGACGGACATCCGCACAGATACGCAGTATTTT. This sequence encodes CASSYSTDIRTDTQYF.

V and J are TRBV7-2 and TRBJ2-2, with a weak D call TRBD2 (6 bases). Germline V gene sequence: CDR1 SGHTA, CDR2 FQGNSA. The CDR3 is 14 residues long. The ends were cut back, 1 base at V and 5 bases at J, with 8 bases in the middle. CDR3: CASSLEEGTGELFF. Here the CDR3 DNA reads TGTGCCAGCAGCTTAGAGGAGGGTACCGGGGAGCTGTTTTTT.

A single count supports this clone. The rearrangement joins TRBV7-2 to TRBJ2-1, with a possible D match to TRBD2 (6 bases). Germline V gene sequence: CDR1 SGHTA, CDR2 FQGNSA. V was clipped by 4 bases and J by 6 bases, with 19 bases between them. This CDR3 region has 16 residues. CDR3 sequence: CASSSLSGGGFNEQFF. CDR3 nucleotide sequence: TGTGCCAGCAGCTCCCTTTCTGGGGGAGGATTCAATGAGCAGTTCTTC.

The CDR3 loop reads CASSPPAGQSYNEQFF. CDR3 bases: TGTGCCAGCTCACCCCCGGCAGGACAGTCCTACAATGAGCAGTTCTTC. This chain connects TRBV18 to TRBJ2-1, with D possibly TRBD1 on 6 matching bases. Per germline, CDR1 KGHSH and CDR2 LQKENI. The CDR3 length is 16 residues. V lost 3 bases to trimming and J lost 1 base, with 13 bases between them.

This clone was recorded once. In the same sample, other DNA sequences code for this CDR3. The CDR3 protein is CSAGGNTEAFF. In DNA form, the CDR3 reads TGCAGCGCGGGTGGGAACACTGAAGCTTTCTTT. The chain carries TRBV20-1 and TRBJ1-1; D is unclear. In germline, CDR1 is DFQATT, CDR2 SNEGSKA (reference sequence). There are 11 residues in the CDR3.

This clone occurred once. V and J are TRBV7-3 and TRBJ2-6; a weak D match, TRBD1 (5 bases). Per germline, CDR1 SGHTA and CDR2 FQGTGA. The CDR3 covers 17 residues. The germline V and J ends were trimmed by 2 bases and 0 bases, with 11 bases remaining between them. The CDR3 DNA reads TGTGCCAGCAGCTTAGACAGTACCTCCTCTGGGGCCAACGTCCTGACTTTC. Translated, it gives CASSLDSTSSGANVLTF.

In its sample, this clone was seen a few times. This chain uses TRBV5-1 with TRBJ2-1; D is perhaps TRBD2 (6 bases). Trimming pared 0 bases from V and 6 bases from J, leaving 13 bases between. Germline V CDR1 and CDR2: SGHRS, YFSETQ. The CDR3 sequence is 15 residues long. CDR3 region: CASSLGGATINEQFF. CDR3 coding DNA: TGCGCCAGCAGCTTGGGCGGGGCAACTATCAATGAGCAGTTCTTC.

The rearrangement joins TRBV5-1 to TRBJ1-1; D gene uncertain. Looked up from germline, CDR1 is SGHRS and CDR2 is YFSETQ. The CDR3 runs 13 residues. Trimming took off 4 bases at V and 1 base at J, with 8 bases between the two ends. CDR3 bases: TGCGCCAGCAGCCTCATGGCGAACACTGAAGCTTTCTTT. It yields the protein CASSLMANTEAFF.

In this sample, this clone turned up a few times. The chain uses TRBV19 and TRBJ1-1; 9 bases line up with TRBD1. Germline V gives CDR1 LNHDA, CDR2 SQIVND (reference sequence). The CDR3 contains 14 residues. J gave up 5 bases and V 5 bases, and 6 bases lay outside the gene matches. The CDR3 protein is CASSRDRDYTEAFF. The CDR3 DNA reads TGTGCCAGTAGTCGGGACAGGGATTATACTGAAGCTTTCTTT.

The chain uses TRBV28 and TRBJ1-1, with 9 bases that match TRBD1. Germline V gives CDR1 MDHEN, CDR2 SYDVKM. The CDR3 has 15 residues. Unmatched junction bases numbered 5, after V lost 5 bases and J lost 1 base. The CDR3 spells CASSPTGQGNTEAFF. The CDR3 DNA sequence: TGTGCCAGCAGTCCCACGGGACAGGGGAACACTGAAGCTTTCTTT.

The chain has TRBV14 and TRBJ1-2; 8 bases map to TRBD1. The ends lost 2 bases at V and 6 bases at J; junction bases unmatched: 5. CDR1 and CDR2 (germline): SGHDN, FVKESK. There are 14 residues in the CDR3. The CDR3 sequence is CASSQYGQGDGYTF. The CDR3 nucleotides are TGTGCCAGCAGCCAATATGGACAGGGTGATGGCTACACCTTC.

This chain joins TRBV2 and TRBJ1-2; D is possibly TRBD1 (6 bases). Germline V lookup: CDR1 SNHLY, CDR2 FYNNEI. Between the trimmed V and J ends, which lost 6 bases and 9 bases, there was a span of 26 bases. The CDR3 is 16 amino acids. The CDR3 is CASRTAGTRQSSSYTF. As DNA, the CDR3 is TGTGCCAGCAGGACCGCCGGGACACGCCAGAGTTCGAGCTACACCTTC.